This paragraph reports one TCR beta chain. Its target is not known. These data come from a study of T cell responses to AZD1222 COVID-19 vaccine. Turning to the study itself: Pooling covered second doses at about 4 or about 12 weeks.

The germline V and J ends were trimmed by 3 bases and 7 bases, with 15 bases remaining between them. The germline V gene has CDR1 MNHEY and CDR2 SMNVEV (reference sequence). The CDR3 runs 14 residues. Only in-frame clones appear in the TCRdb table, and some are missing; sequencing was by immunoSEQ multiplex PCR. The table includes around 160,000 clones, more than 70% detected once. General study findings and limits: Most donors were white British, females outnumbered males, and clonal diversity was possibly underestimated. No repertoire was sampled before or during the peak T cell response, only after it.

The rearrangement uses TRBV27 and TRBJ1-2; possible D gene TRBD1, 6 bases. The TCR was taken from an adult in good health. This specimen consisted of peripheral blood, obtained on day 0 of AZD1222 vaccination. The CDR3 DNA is TGTGCCAGCAGTTTGTTGGGACAAGGCCCTGGCTACACCTTC. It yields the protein CASSLLGQGPGYTF.